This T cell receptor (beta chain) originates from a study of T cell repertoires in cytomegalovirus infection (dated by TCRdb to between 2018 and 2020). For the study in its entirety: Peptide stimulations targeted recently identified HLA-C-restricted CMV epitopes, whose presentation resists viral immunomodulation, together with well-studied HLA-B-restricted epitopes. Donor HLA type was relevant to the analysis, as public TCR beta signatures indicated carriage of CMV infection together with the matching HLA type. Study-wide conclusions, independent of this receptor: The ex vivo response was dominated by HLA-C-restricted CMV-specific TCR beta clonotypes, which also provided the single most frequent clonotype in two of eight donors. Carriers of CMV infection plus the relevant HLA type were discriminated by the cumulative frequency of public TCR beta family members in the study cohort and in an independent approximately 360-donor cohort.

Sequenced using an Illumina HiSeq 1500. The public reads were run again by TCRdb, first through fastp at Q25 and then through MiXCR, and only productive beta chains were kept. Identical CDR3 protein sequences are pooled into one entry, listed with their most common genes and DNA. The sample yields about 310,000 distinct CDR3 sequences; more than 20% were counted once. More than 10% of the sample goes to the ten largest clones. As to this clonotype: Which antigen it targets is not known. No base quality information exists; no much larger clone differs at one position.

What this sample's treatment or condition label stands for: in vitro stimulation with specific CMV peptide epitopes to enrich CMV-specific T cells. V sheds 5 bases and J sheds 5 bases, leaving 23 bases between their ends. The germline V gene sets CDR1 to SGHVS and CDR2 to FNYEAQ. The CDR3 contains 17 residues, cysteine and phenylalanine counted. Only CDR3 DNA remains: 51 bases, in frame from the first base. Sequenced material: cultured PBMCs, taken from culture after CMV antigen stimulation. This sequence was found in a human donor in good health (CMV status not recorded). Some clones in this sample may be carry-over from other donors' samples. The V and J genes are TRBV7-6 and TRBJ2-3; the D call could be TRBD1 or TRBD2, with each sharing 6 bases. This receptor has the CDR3 CASSPIYAGGGKDTQYF. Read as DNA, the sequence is TGTGCCAGCAGCCCAATCTACGCCGGGGGCGGGAAAGATACGCAGTATTTT.